This TCR beta chain was sequenced in a study of T cell responses to AZD1222 COVID-19 vaccine. Note on this clone: The antigen remains undetermined.

Assay: immunoSEQ multiplex PCR; the TCRdb copy retains only in-frame clones and omits some. The table includes 150,000 to 200,000 clones, 90% detected once. Whole-study findings and limits: Most donors were white British and more were female, and clonal diversity was possibly underestimated. Just 6 or 7 people given AZD1222 tested seropositive at baseline.

The source of this sequence is an adult who received the AZD1222 COVID-19 vaccine. This sample comprised peripheral blood, obtained 28 days after the second AZD1222 dose.

The chain's CDR3 is CASSVGQGGDQPQHF. CDR3 nucleotides: TGTGCCAGCAGCGTAGGACAGGGGGGCGATCAGCCCCAGCATTTT. J is TRBJ1-5 and V is TRBV9; 9 nucleotides match TRBD1. CDR3 length equals 15 residues. After removal of 0 bases from V and 5 bases from J, the junction contained 3 bases not matched to a gene. The V gene's germline CDR1 is SGDLS and CDR2 YYNGEE.